This TCR beta chain was retrieved from a study of shared T cell receptors in the human thymus. This clone was detected once. Some clones are missing from TCRdb's copy, which holds only in-frame ones; the method was immunoSEQ multiplex PCR. The sample carries hundreds of thousands of clones, roughly 90% recorded once. Trimming left V 5 bases short and J 3 bases short, with 17 bases between. Germline loops: CDR1 MNHNY, CDR2 SVGAGI (reference sequence). The CDR3 has 16 residues. This same sample was also part of a study on human thymus T cells. Turning to that study: Healthy Finnish infants undergoing corrective surgery for congenital heart defects were used as donors. The source of the thymus tissue was resections taken during corrective heart surgery. The authors found apparently biased V and J gene usage in thymic and blood repertoires. Related research described strongly overlapping thymic repertoires in unrelated people.

The chain has TRBV6-6 and TRBJ2-4; D possibly corresponds to TRBD2 (7 bases). The source of this sequence is a boy younger than two with a congenital heart defect. Sequencing used thymocytes. CDR3 sequence: CASSTGPGDYKNIQYF. CDR3 bases: TGTGCCAGCAGTACCGGGCCAGGGGACTACAAAAACATTCAGTACTTC.